A single sample is the source of the 4 T cell receptor beta chains below, sequenced in a study of T cells after somatic rescue of genetic block. Produced via immunoSEQ multiplex PCR; TCRdb's table is partial and in-frame only. The sample yields about 67,000 clones, about 91% seen once. The sequenced sample consisted of peripheral blood mononuclear cells (PBMCs). The source is a man in his forties or fifties.

The chain recombines TRBV5-4 with TRBJ2-2; 10 nucleotides line up with TRBD1. The CDR3 consists of 16 residues. Germline V CDR1 and CDR2: SGHNT, YYREEE (reference sequence). V trimming: 3 bases; J trimming: 6 bases; junction bases outside the gene matches: 8. CDR3 sequence (DNA): TGTGCCAGCAGCTCGACAGGGGGCGCGTTTCCCGGGGAGCTGTTTTTT. It encodes CASSSTGGAFPGELFF.

The rearrangement joins TRBV29-1 to TRBJ2-1, with TRBD2 matching 9 bases. The ends lost 4 bases at V and 6 bases at J; junction bases unmatched: 4. The germline CDR1 and CDR2 sequences are SQVTM and ANQGSEA. CDR3 length: 13 amino acids. The CDR3 DNA follows: TGCAGCGTTGTTAGCGGGAGTGGCAATGAGCAGTTCTTC. Protein product: CSVVSGSGNEQFF.

The V gene is TRBV28, the J gene TRBJ1-1, with D possibly matching TRBD1 (5 bases). The CDR3 is made up of 15 amino acids. The germline V gene has CDR1 MDHEN and CDR2 SYDVKM. The ends were cut back, 3 bases at V and 5 bases at J, with 16 bases in the middle. In nucleotides, the CDR3 is TGTGCCAGCAGTTTGGTTCAGGGACGGGGGACTGAAGCTTTCTTT. Translated, it gives CASSLVQGRGTEAFF.

The genes are TRBV6-1 and TRBJ2-5; 7 bases are shared with TRBD1. The end of the DNA is better explained by TRBJ2-7, so the J call may be wrong. This CDR3 spans 14 amino acids. Germline lookup yields CDR1 MNHNS and CDR2 SASEGT. The CDR3: CASSETGQAYEQYF. The CDR3 DNA reads as TGTGCCAGCAGTGAGACAGGGCAAGCATACGAGCAGTACTTC.